This T cell receptor beta chain was captured by sequencing in a study of tumor and adjacent non-tumor tissue in lung cancer listed by TCRdb under 2018. Describing the broader study: Of the cohort, about a dozen patients had adenocarcinoma, 2 had squamous cell carcinoma and 1 had small cell lung cancer. The approximately 15 patients were aged about 30 to 80 years, included about ten men and 5 women, and had TNM stage I to III disease. Sequencing generated a total of more than 100 million productive TCRbeta reads, averaging around 4.2 million reads per sample. The study compared bulk TCRbeta repertoires between lung tumor tissue and matched distant non-tumor lung tissue from over 13 lung cancer patients. For each patient, one tumor sample and one normal lung sample were taken, giving approximately 33 paired specimens that underwent TCRbeta CDR3 sequencing. Overall study results and their limits: Significantly higher TCR diversity (inverse Simpson) was observed in tumor tissue than in normal lung tissue (around 450 vs 150, P = 0.0075, Mann-Whitney U test). Because peripheral blood was not sequenced, blood TCRbeta repertoires in the lung cancer patients of the study were not examined. The methods do not name the sequencing platform or mention unique molecular identifiers. Only about 15 patients were included in the cohort, and the need for larger samples and more detailed clinical data was noted by the authors. TCR diversity was significantly higher in younger patients, and greater tumor TCR diversity was associated with shorter overall survival and shorter disease-free survival. The top 100 clones made up a significantly larger cumulative share of the repertoire in normal lung than in tumor tissue.

Libraries were made using multiplex PCR. The sequencing machine was an Illumina HiSeq 2500. TCRbeta libraries were constructed through three rounds of nested PCR with primers (Table S4) according to protocols modified from ARM-PCR. Before sequencing, PCR products of 200-500 bp were excised from the gel and purified with the QIAquick gel extraction kit. In the source study's methods: Reads were cleaned using Trimmomatic, were merged into complete CDR3 sequences using FLASH, and were assigned to V(D)J germline segments using MiTCR. VDJtools was used to compute clonal diversity as the inverse Simpson's index. In-frame sequences lacking a premature stop codon were counted as productive reads. TCRdb trimmed public reads at Q25 via fastp, called clones via MiXCR and kept in-frame beta chains. Entries that share a CDR3 protein sequence are merged under the most common genes and DNA. The V and J calls here are based on TCRdb, not the publication. Recorded for this sample are 60,000 to 80,000 distinct CDR3 sequences; around two thirds of them occurred a single time. Clones ranked in the top ten supply 28% of the sample.

The CDR3 has 16 amino acids, counting the end cysteine and phenylalanine. Only the CDR3 portion is preserved as DNA: 48 bases, with reading frame beginning at the first base. Germline trimming: 4 bases from V, 5 bases from J; junction bases outside gene matches: 8. RNA was isolated from bulk, unsorted tissue, and RNA quality was assessed with a NanoDrop ND-1000 and an Agilent 2100. Normal lung samples were distant non-tumor tissue taken more than 3 cm from the tumor edge. The donors were newly diagnosed lung cancer patients admitted for thoracic surgery in China from August to November 2014 who had not received prior chemotherapy. Anyone who had undergone radiotherapy or chemotherapy before, or who had another cancer at the same time, was left out of the study. Surgical tissue pieces of about 1-2.1 cm3 were preserved in RNAlater solution and stored at -80 °C until use. Note on this clonotype: What antigen it recognizes has not been identified. It may be a read error: a sequence one base away is much more abundant.

The sequence derives from a woman in her fifties or sixties with non-small cell lung cancer. Sequencing was performed on distant non-tumor lung tissue. The V and J genes are TRBV12-3 or TRBV12-4 and TRBJ2-5, with 12 bases in between that match TRBD1. The CDR3 sequence is CASSSGDRGLSETQYF. The DNA is as follows: TGTGCCAGCAGTTCGGGGGACAGGGGGCTTAGTGAGACCCAGTACTTC.